This T cell receptor (beta chain) was sequenced for a study of cytomegalovirus exposure and HLA in healthy donors. Points from the study as a whole: Clonal expansion was found to be greater in HLA-associated TCR beta chains than in equally common others in a later analysis.

Points on this clone: Its antigen is undetermined.

PCR was performed using 60 Vbeta and 13 Jbeta primers. Only in-frame clones appear in the TCRdb table, and some are missing; sequencing was by immunoSEQ multiplex PCR. The table lists some 200,000 clones, around four fifths of them singletons. The CDR3 length is 18 residues. The germline V gene has CDR1 SGHVS and CDR2 FQNEAQ. The junction had 22 bases not matched to a gene; V was cut back by 5 bases and J by 13 bases. The chain joins TRBV7-8 to TRBJ1-6; 8 bases agree with TRBD1. This receptor was obtained from a woman aged 45-65 years in good health and CMV-seropositive. Sequenced: PBMCs. CDR3 loop: CASSPLRARTGPPGPLHF. Written as DNA, the CDR3 is TGTGCCAGCAGCCCCTTACGGGCAAGGACAGGGCCGCCGGGGCCCCTCCACTTT. Supplemented by reference TRBV7-8 and TRBJ1-6, the full variable domain reads GAGVSQSPRYKVAKRGQDVALRCDPISGHVSLFWYQQALGQGPEFLTYFQNEAQLDKSGLPSDRFFAERPEGSVSTLKIQRTQQEDSAVYLCASSPLRARTGPPGPLHFGNGTRLTVT.